The 5 T cell receptor beta chains below were found in one sample sequenced in a study of cytomegalovirus exposure and HLA in healthy donors. A multiplex PCR was run with 60 Vbeta primers and 13 Jbeta primers. This table comes from immunoSEQ multiplex PCR, and its TCRdb copy is limited to in-frame clones, with some not included. This sample has some 100,000 clones, with about three quarters found just once. Material for sequencing was PBMCs. These receptors all come from a male donor in good health and CMV-seropositive.

V is TRBV19 and J is TRBJ1-2; tentative D call: TRBD1 (5 bases). The V gene lost 9 bases and the J gene lost 6 bases, with 14 bases spanning the gap. Germline assignment: CDR1 LNHDA and CDR2 SQIVND (reference sequence). The CDR3 spans 12 residues. CDR3 region: CASGQGRDGYTF. Written as DNA, the CDR3 is TGTGCCAGCGGGCAGGGCCGAGATGGCTACACCTTC.

The rearrangement links TRBV27 to TRBJ2-7, with 7 nucleotides matching TRBD2. The CDR3 spans 15 residues. In germline, CDR1 is MNHEY, CDR2 SMNVEV (reference sequence). J gave up 5 bases and V 6 bases, and 13 bases lay outside the gene matches. CDR3 amino acids: CASSPAGRNNNEQYF. CDR3 coding DNA: TGTGCCAGCAGCCCAGCGGGAAGGAACAACAACGAGCAGTACTTC.

The chain is built from TRBV2 and TRBJ1-6; tentative D call: TRBD1 (5 bases). This CDR3 comprises 15 residues. Trimming cost V 3 bases and J 7 bases, with 13 bases left between them. Germline lookup yields CDR1 SNHLY and CDR2 FYNNEI. The CDR3 sequence is CASSEAGEGNSPLHF. Here the CDR3 DNA reads TGTGCCAGCAGTGAGGCGGGGGAAGGGAATTCACCCCTCCACTTT.

The chain employs TRBV9 and TRBJ2-1; TRBD2 is a possible D gene (6 bases). Germline CDR1 is SGDLS and CDR2 is YYNGEE. V gave up 0 bases and J gave up 0 bases, with 13 bases separating them. The CDR3 consists of 17 residues. This CDR3 reads CASSVESGSSSYNEQFF. The CDR3 DNA sequence: TGTGCCAGCAGCGTAGAAAGCGGGTCAAGCTCCTACAATGAGCAGTTCTTC. Together with reference TRBV9 and TRBJ2-1, the CDR3 gives the full variable domain: DSGVTQTPKHLITATGQRVTLRCSPRSGDLSVYWYQQSLDQGLQFLIQYYNGEERAKGNILERFSAQQFPDLHSELNLSSLELGDSALYFCASSVESGSSSYNEQFFGPGTRLTVL.

This clone was recorded only once. The chain joins TRBV7-2 to TRBJ2-5; D gene unclear. Germline CDR1 and CDR2: SGHTA and FQGNSA. The CDR3 is 14 residues long. V was cut by 5 bases and J by 7 bases, with 17 bases left in between. The CDR3 coding sequence is TGTGCCAGCAGCCCCGGAGCGCTTTCGTCGACCCAGTACTTC. It specifies CASSPGALSSTQYF.